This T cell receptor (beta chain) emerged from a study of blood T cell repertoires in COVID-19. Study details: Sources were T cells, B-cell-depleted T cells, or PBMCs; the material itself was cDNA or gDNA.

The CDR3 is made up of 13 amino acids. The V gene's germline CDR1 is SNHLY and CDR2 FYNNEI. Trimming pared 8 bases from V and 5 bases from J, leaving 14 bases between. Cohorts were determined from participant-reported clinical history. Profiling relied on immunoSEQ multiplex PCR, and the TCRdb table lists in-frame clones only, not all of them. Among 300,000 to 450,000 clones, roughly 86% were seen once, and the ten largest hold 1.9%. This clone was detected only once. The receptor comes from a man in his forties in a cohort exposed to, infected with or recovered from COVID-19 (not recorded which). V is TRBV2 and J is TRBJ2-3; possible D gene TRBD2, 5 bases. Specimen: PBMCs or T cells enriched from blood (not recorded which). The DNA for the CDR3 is TGTGCCAGCCGAGGCCTAGAGGGAGATACGCAGTATTTT. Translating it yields CASRGLEGDTQYF.